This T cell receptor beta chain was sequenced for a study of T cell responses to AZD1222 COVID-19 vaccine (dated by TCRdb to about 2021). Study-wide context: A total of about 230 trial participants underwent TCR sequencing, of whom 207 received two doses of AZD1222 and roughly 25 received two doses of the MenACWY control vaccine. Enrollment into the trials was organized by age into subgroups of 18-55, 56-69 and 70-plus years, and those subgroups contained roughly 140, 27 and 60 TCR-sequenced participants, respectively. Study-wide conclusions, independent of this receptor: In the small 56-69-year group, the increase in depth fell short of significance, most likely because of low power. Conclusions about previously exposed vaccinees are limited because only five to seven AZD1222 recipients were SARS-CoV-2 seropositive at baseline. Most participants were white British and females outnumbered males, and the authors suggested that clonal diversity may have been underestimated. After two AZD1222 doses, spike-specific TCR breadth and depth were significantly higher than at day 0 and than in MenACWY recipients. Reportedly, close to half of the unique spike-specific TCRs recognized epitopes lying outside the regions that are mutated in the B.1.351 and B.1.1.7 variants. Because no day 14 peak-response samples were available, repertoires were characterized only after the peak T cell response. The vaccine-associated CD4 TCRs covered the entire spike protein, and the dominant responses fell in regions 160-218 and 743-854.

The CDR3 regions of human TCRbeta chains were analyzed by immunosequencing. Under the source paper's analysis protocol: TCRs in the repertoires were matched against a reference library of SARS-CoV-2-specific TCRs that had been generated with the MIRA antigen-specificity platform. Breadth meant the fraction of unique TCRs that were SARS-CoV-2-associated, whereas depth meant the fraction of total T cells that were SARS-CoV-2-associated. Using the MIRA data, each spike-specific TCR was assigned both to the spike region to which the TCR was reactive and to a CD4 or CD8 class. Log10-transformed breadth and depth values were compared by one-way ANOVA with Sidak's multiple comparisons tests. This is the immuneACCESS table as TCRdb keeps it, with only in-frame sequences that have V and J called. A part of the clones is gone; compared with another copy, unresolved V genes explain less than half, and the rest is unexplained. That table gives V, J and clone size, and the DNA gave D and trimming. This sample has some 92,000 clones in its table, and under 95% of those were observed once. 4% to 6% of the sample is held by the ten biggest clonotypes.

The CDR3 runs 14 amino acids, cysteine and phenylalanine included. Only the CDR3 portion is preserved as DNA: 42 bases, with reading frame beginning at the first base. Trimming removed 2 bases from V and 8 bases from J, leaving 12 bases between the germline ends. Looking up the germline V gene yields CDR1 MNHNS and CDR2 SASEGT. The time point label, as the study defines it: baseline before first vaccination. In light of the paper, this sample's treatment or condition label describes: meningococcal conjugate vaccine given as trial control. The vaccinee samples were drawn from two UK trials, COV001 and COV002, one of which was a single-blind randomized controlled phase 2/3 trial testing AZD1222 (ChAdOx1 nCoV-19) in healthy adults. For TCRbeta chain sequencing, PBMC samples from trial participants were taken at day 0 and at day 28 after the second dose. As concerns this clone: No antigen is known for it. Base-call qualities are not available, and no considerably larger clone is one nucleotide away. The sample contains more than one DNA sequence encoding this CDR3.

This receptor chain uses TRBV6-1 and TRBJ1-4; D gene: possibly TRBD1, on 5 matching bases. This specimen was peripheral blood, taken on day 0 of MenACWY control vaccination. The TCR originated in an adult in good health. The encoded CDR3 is CASSERGLGEKLFF. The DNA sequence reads TGTGCCAGCAGTGAAAGGGGCCTCGGGGAAAAACTGTTTTTT.